This T cell receptor beta chain was captured in a study of cytomegalovirus exposure and HLA in healthy donors. This clone has a single count. Some clones are missing from TCRdb's copy, which holds only in-frame ones; the method was immunoSEQ multiplex PCR. The data hold about 120,000 clones, with about nine tenths observed a single time. CDR3 length: 15 residues. CDR1 and CDR2 from the germline V gene are SEHNR and FQNEAQ (reference sequence). Deletions cut 1 base from V and 3 bases from J, with 11 bases between. The chain recombines TRBV7-9 with TRBJ2-3, with D possibly matching TRBD2 (6 bases). Sequencing was done on a sample of PBMCs. The clonotype was recovered from a woman aged 18-29 years in good health and CMV-seronegative. The CDR3 loop reads CASSLGEVGTDTQYF. The CDR3 nucleotides are TGTGCCAGCAGCTTAGGGGAGGTTGGGACAGATACGCAGTATTTT.